What follows are 20 T cell receptor beta chains derived from one specimen sequenced in a study of Graves' ophthalmopathy and Graves' hyperthyroidism. RNA served as the template for amplifying TCR beta CDR3 regions. First-round RT-PCR used HTBI primers; second-round multiplex PCR followed. TCRdb itself ran the multiplex PCR reads through MiXCR, one entry per CDR3 protein. The data contain approximately 640,000 distinct CDR3 sequences, about two fifths of them singletons. Sequenced material: peripheral blood. The receptors were gathered from an adult man with Graves' ophthalmopathy.

This clonotype was recorded once. An end of the junction does not agree with germline; a read error may underlie this. The chain is built from TRBV10-3 and TRBJ2-5; weak D call: TRBD2 (5 bases). Germline CDR1 ENHRY, CDR2 SYGVKD. This CDR3 is built from 12 residues. In nucleotides, the CDR3 is TGTGCCACCAGTGAGGGTGTTCAGACCCAGTACTTC. Residues: CATSEGVQTQYF.

Many counts were recorded for this clonotype. The V call is TRBV5-8, the J call TRBJ1-1; 7 bases line up with TRBD1. In germline, CDR1 is SGHTS, CDR2 YDEGEE. With V trimmed by 4 bases and J by 1 base, 4 bases remained unmatched. CDR3 length: 14 residues. In DNA, the CDR3 is TGTGCCAGCAGCGGGGGACAGCCGAACACTGAAGCTTTCTTT. The encoded protein is CASSGGQPNTEAFF. Full variable domain (missing parts from reference TRBV5-8 and TRBJ1-1): EAGVTQSPTHLIKTRGQQATLRCSPISGHTSVYWYQQALGLGLQFLLWYDEGEERNRGNFPPRFSGRQFPNYSSELNVNALELEDSALYLCASSGGQPNTEAFFGQGTRLTVV.

This clonotype was detected ten times or more. V and J are TRBV7-9 and TRBJ2-7; 7 positions match TRBD1. Germline CDR1 SEHNR, CDR2 FQNEAQ (reference sequence). The CDR3 runs to 16 residues. V trimming: 1 base; J trimming: 0 bases; junction bases outside the gene matches: 6. The CDR3: CASSLGLGGPSYEQYF. CDR3 nucleotides: TGTGCCAGCAGCTTAGGTCTAGGGGGCCCCTCCTACGAGCAGTACTTC.

The gene calls are TRBV10-3 and TRBJ1-2, with 7 bases matching TRBD1. CDR3 size: 14 residues. J lost 4 bases, V lost 4 bases, and 6 bases had no gene match. Germline CDR1 is ENHRY and CDR2 is SYGVKD. The CDR3 bases are TGTGCCATCAGTGGGACAGGTGATGCCTATGGCTACACCTTC. Protein sequence: CAISGTGDAYGYTF.

This clonotype appeared many times. The chain combines TRBV7-9 with TRBJ1-1; D unresolved. The V gene's germline CDR1 is SEHNR and CDR2 FQNEAQ (reference sequence). V lost 8 bases and J 2 bases, leaving 18 bases between the germline ends. The CDR3 has 15 residues. CDR3 sequence (DNA): TGTGCCAGCGAGGGAGGGCCGGGTCCTAACACTGAAGCTTTCTTT. It encodes CASEGGPGPNTEAFF.

This clonotype was observed at least ten times. This chain uses TRBV12-3 or TRBV12-4 with TRBJ1-4; 7 nucleotides agree with TRBD1. The CDR3 has 14 residues. V was clipped by 7 bases and J by 4 bases; unmatched bases: 6. CDR3 nucleotides: TGTGCCAGCACCTCCAGGGGGTATAATGAAAAACTGTTTTTT. It is translated as CASTSRGYNEKLFF.

The rearrangement joins TRBV12-3 or TRBV12-4 to TRBJ1-2, with 8 bases aligning to TRBD1. The CDR3 runs 13 residues. V dropped 6 bases and J dropped 4; count of bases not matched to a gene: 4. The CDR3 reads CASSNTGGYGYTF. The DNA for the CDR3 is TGTGCCAGCAGCAACACAGGGGGCTATGGCTACACCTTC.

This clonotype was counted ten times or more. This chain connects TRBV7-9 to TRBJ1-5; D is ambiguous. V lost 5 bases and J 0 bases, leaving 8 bases between the germline ends. The germline CDR1 and CDR2 sequences are SEHNR and FQNEAQ (reference sequence). There are 14 residues in the CDR3. The CDR3 sequence is CASSPGYSNQPQHF. In DNA form, the CDR3 reads TGTGCCAGCAGCCCTGGATATAGCAATCAGCCCCAGCATTTT.

There are many counts of this clonotype. The V gene is TRBV11-1, the J gene TRBJ1-1; TRBD1 aligns across 7 bases. This CDR3 region has 16 residues. V was clipped by 1 base and J by 3 bases; unmatched bases: 8. The V gene's germline CDR1 is SGHAT and CDR2 FQDESV (reference sequence). The CDR3 loop is CASSLVTGMVHTEAFF. The CDR3 DNA reads as TGTGCCAGCAGCTTAGTGACAGGGATGGTACACACTGAAGCTTTCTTT.

This chain uses TRBV10-3 with TRBJ1-2; 7 nucleotides line up with TRBD1. The CDR3 has 15 residues. J gave up 1 base and V 4 bases, and 6 bases lay outside the gene matches. Germline V gene sequence: CDR1 ENHRY, CDR2 SYGVKD. The CDR3 DNA reads TGTGCCATCAGTGCCCCGACAGGGATTAACTATGGCTACACCTTC. This gives the protein CAISAPTGINYGYTF.

This clonotype was observed a handful of times. V is TRBV29-1 and J is TRBJ1-5; D unclear. The germline V gene encodes CDR1 SQVTM and CDR2 ANQGSEA. The CDR3 runs to 12 residues. The V end was cut by 1 base, the J end by 11 bases, with 12 bases between. CDR3 sequence: CSVEGGEETQHF. In nucleotides, the CDR3 is TGCAGCGTTGAAGGGGGAGAGGAGACCCAGCATTTT. Combining the CDR3 with reference TRBV29-1 and TRBJ1-5 gives the whole variable domain SAVISQKPSRDICQRGTSLTIQCQVDSQVTMMFWYRQQPGQSLTLIATANQGSEATYESGFVIDKFPISRPNLTFSTLTVSNMSPEDSSIYLCSVEGGEETQHFGDGTRLSIL.

Note on this clonotype: A read error may account for a junction end that differs from germline. The chain carries TRBV10-3 and TRBJ2-7, with 10 bases that match TRBD2. CDR3 size: 16 residues. Looked up from germline, CDR1 is ENHRY and CDR2 is SYGVKD. CDR3 amino acids: CASSQTGLANTGEQYF. Here the CDR3 DNA reads TGTGCCAGCAGTCAAACGGGACTAGCGAACACCGGGGAGCAGTACTTC.

This clonotype was picked up a small number of times. The chain uses TRBV6-6 and TRBJ2-7, with D perhaps matching TRBD2 (6 bases). This CDR3 spans 15 amino acids. Trimming took 2 bases from V and 6 from J, leaving 17 bases between them. Germline assignment: CDR1 MNHNY and CDR2 SVGAGI (reference sequence). In DNA form, the CDR3 reads TGTGCCAGCAGTTACGAACATGGAGGGAGAGCCGAGCAGTACTTC. Protein: CASSYEHGGRAEQYF.

This clonotype was seen only a few times. J is TRBJ2-2 and V is TRBV7-3; possible D gene TRBD1, 5 bases. This CDR3 contains 16 residues. The ends were cut back, 5 bases at V and 0 bases at J, with 13 bases in the middle. The germline gives CDR1 SGHTA, CDR2 FQGTGA. CDR3 loop: CASSPRAGTNTGELFF. In DNA, the CDR3 is TGTGCCAGCAGCCCCAGAGCAGGGACGAACACCGGGGAGCTGTTTTTT.

This clonotype was observed at least ten times. The chain joins TRBV25-1 to TRBJ1-1; tentative D call: TRBD1 (5 bases). The CDR3 is 14 residues long. In germline, CDR1 is MGHDK, CDR2 SYGVNS. Trimming left V 7 bases short and J 1 base short, with 13 bases between. CDR3 DNA sequence: TGTGCCAGCACTATCGGCGGGGGGAACACTGAAGCTTTCTTT. Protein product: CASTIGGGNTEAFF.

The chain is built from TRBV7-3 and TRBJ2-2; 12 nucleotides agree with TRBD1. V trimming: 5 bases; J trimming: 5 bases; junction bases outside the gene matches: 9. The length of the CDR3 is 17 residues. Germline V gene data show CDR1 as SGHTA and CDR2 as FQGTGA. The CDR3 reads CASSEGQGALGTGELFF. CDR3 nucleotides: TGTGCCAGCAGCGAGGGACAGGGGGCGCTGGGGACCGGGGAGCTGTTTTTT.

The chain couples TRBV20-1 to TRBJ1-1; TRBD1 might be the D (6 bases). V was cut by 1 base and J by 5 bases, with 20 bases left in between. Germline V gives CDR1 DFQATT, CDR2 SNEGSKA (reference sequence). The CDR3 extends over 16 amino acids. The CDR3, as DNA: TGCAGTGCTAGAGTTCCTCGACAGGACGGCCTAACTGAAGCTTTCTTT. It encodes CSARVPRQDGLTEAFF.

J is TRBJ2-5 and V is TRBV6-2 or TRBV6-3; 10 bases fit TRBD1. V was clipped by 2 bases and J by 5 bases; unmatched bases: 2. This CDR3 has 14 amino acids. Looked up from germline, CDR1 is MNHEY and CDR2 is SVGEGT. The CDR3 spells CASSYLDRGETQYF. In DNA form, the CDR3 reads TGTGCCAGCAGTTACCTGGACAGGGGGGAGACCCAGTACTTC.

This clonotype has at least ten counts. This chain connects TRBV7-8 to TRBJ2-7; D gene uncertain. Looked up from germline, CDR1 is SGHVS and CDR2 is FQNEAQ. The germline V and J ends were trimmed by 5 bases and 1 base, with 18 bases remaining between them. CDR3 length: 16 amino acids. This CDR3 is CASSAKTGLVSYEQYF. The CDR3 DNA sequence: TGTGCCAGCAGCGCGAAGACTGGCCTGGTTTCCTACGAGCAGTACTTC.

The chain recombines TRBV6-4 with TRBJ2-7; 8 bases agree with TRBD1. V lost 7 bases to trimming and J lost 7 bases; unmatched junction nucleotides: 15. Per the germline V gene, CDR1 is MRHNA and CDR2 is SNTAGT. The CDR3 covers 15 residues. Here the CDR3 reads CASTEDREVLREQYF. In nucleotides, the CDR3 is TGTGCCAGCACAGAGGACAGGGAGGTTTTAAGAGAGCAGTACTTC.